What follows is one TCR beta chain and its context. As yet, its antigen is unknown. These data come from a study of T-cell memory formation after mild COVID-19. Overall study results and limits: The appearance of some responding clones in pre-infection memory suggested that cross-reactive memory joined. Contracting CD8+ clones were enriched in EMRA, CD4+ mainly in CM and EM. Second-wave clones that peaked on day 37 lacked confirmed SARS-CoV-2 specificity.

Amplification by 5'RACE using constant-segment primers produced TCR alpha and TCR beta cDNA libraries that carried sample barcodes and UMIs. Each CDR3 protein gets one entry after TCRdb re-called the 5' RACE reads with MiXCR. Of about 340,000 distinct CDR3 sequences listed, approximately 22% are singletons. Trimming cost V 2 bases and J 5 bases, with 8 bases left between them. The CDR3 spans 13 residues. From germline, CDR1 is LGHNT and CDR2 FRNRAP. This TCR was sampled from a man between 18 and 29 years old who had mild COVID-19 (a few samples of this study predate the infection). Cell type and time point are not known. The specimen was PBMCs or a T cell subset sorted from them (not recorded which). V is TRBV12-5 and J is TRBJ2-3; weak D call: TRBD1 (5 bases). The CDR3 DNA sequence: TGTGCTAGTGGTTTGACCCAGGGAGATACGCAGTATTTT. It translates to CASGLTQGDTQYF.